This T cell receptor beta chain stems from a study of blood T cell repertoires in COVID-19. Study summary: Nucleic acid was either cDNA or gDNA, and it came from T cells, B-cell-depleted T cells, or PBMCs.

Original processing notes: Reference gene primer amplification in the assay estimated nucleated cell counts. Using immunoSEQ multiplex PCR, the repertoire was profiled, and TCRdb retains in-frame clones only, with some absent. Clonal size and the V and J genes are those of that table, whereas D and trimming came from the DNA. The table shows 98,000 or so clones, with 88% occurring only once. The length of the CDR3 is 16 residues. Germline lookup yields CDR1 SEHNR and CDR2 FQNEAQ (reference sequence). With V trimmed by 8 bases and J by 1 base, 5 bases remained unmatched. The TCR sequence derives from a human donor in a cohort sampled during active COVID-19. Sequenced input: peripheral blood. The chain carries TRBV7-9 and TRBJ2-5; 15 bases agree with TRBD2. The CDR3 region has the DNA TGTGCCAGCGGCGGACTAGCGGGAGGGCCCCAAGAGACCCAGTACTTC. Translation: CASGGLAGGPQETQYF.